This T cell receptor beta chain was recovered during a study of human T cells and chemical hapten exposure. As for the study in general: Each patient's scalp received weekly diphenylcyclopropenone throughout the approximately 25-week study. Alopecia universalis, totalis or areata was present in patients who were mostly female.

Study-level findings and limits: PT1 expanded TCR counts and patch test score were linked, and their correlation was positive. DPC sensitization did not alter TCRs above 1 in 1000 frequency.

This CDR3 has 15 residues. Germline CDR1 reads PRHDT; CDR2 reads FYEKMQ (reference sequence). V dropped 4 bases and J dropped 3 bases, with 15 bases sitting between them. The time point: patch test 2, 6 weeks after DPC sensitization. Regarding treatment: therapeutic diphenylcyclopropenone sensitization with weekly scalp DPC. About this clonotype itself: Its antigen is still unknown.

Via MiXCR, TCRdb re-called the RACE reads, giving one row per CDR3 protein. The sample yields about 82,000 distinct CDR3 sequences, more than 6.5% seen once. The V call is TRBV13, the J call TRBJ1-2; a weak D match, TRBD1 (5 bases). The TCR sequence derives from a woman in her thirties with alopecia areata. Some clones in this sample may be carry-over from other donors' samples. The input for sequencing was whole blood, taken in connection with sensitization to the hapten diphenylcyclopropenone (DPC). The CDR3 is CASSSGTPRDYGYTF. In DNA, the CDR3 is TGTGCCAGCAGCTCTGGGACCCCCCGGGACTATGGCTACACCTTC.